This record looks at one TCR beta chain sequence and its context. These data are taken from a study of cytomegalovirus exposure and HLA in healthy donors. The length of the CDR3 is 14 residues. Germline V gene data show CDR1 as LNHDA and CDR2 as SQIVND (reference sequence). The ends were cut back, 6 bases at V and 3 bases at J, with 15 bases in the middle. Amplification used 60 Vbeta primers and 13 Jbeta primers. Sequencing was performed with immunoSEQ multiplex PCR; in TCRdb, only in-frame clones are kept and a portion is missing. This sample contains over 120,000 clones. The receptor was isolated from a male donor in good health and CMV-seronegative. The sequenced sample was PBMCs. The chain has TRBV19 and TRBJ2-7; maybe TRBD1 (6 bases). In DNA, the CDR3 is TGTGCCAGTAGCATCAACAGGGTAGGCTACGAGCAGTACTTC. Translation gives CASSINRVGYEQYF.